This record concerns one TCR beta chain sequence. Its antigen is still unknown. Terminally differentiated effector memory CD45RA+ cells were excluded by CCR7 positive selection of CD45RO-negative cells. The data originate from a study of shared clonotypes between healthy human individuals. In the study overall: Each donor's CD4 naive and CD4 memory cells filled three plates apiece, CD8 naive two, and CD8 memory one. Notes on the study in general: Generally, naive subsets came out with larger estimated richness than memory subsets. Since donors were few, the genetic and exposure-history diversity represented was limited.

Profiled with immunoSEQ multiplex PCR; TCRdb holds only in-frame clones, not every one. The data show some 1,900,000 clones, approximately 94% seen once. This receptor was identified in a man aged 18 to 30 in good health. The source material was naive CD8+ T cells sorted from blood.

In DNA, the CDR3 is TGCGCCAGCAGCCAAGATGGGACTAGCGGGACCAATGAGCAGTTCTTC. Translated: CASSQDGTSGTNEQFF. The chain is built from TRBV4-3 and TRBJ2-1; TRBD2 agrees at 13 bases. The CDR3 is made up of 16 amino acids. V lost 0 bases and J lost 6; bases outside the gene matches: 2. Germline V lookup: CDR1 LGHNA, CDR2 YSLEER.